A selection of T cell receptor beta chains follows, all from one sample in a study of blood T cell repertoires in COVID-19. The table came from immunoSEQ multiplex PCR; TCRdb's copy has only in-frame clones and leaves some out. The sample carries about 160,000 clones, approximately 73% recorded once. The sequenced sample consisted of peripheral blood. The receptors were sampled from a woman older than 75 with acute or convalescent COVID-19. Each CDR3 is given with its conserved first and last residue. D genes are given only for firm matches. Rows give clone size only sometimes, using once, few, many, or a class for an expanded clone.

clone_size j_call d_call v_call cdr3_aa cdr3_nt
NA TRBJ2-5 NA TRBV5-5 CASSLASRETQYF TGTGCCAGCAGCTTGGCTTCTCGGGAGACCCAGTACTTC
NA TRBJ1-5 TRBD1 TRBV6-5 CASRQGARNQPQHF TGTGCCAGCAGGCAGGGGGCGCGCAATCAGCCCCAGCATTTT
NA TRBJ1-2 TRBD1 TRBV12-3/TRBV12-4 CASTDRVNGYTF TGTGCCAGTACGGACAGGGTGAATGGCTACACCTTC
NA TRBJ1-1 TRBD1 TRBV5-1 CASSSTPQGTGYTEAFF TGCGCCAGCAGCTCGACTCCTCAAGGGACAGGGTACACTGAAGCTTTCTTT
few TRBJ1-4 TRBD1 TRBV6-2/TRBV6-3 CASSSGTGPEKLFF TGTGCCAGCAGTTCCGGGACAGGGCCTGAAAAACTGTTTTTT
few TRBJ1-1 TRBD1 TRBV10-3 CAISRDRVNTEAFF TGTGCCATCAGCCGGGACAGGGTGAACACTGAAGCTTTCTTT
once TRBJ1-4 NA TRBV6-6 CASSLGLVNEKLFF TGTGCCAGCAGCTTGGGACTGGTTAATGAAAAACTGTTTTTT
NA TRBJ1-2 NA TRBV2 CASVPSGGLGYTF TGTGCCAGCGTCCCCTCGGGAGGGCTTGGCTACACCTTC
NA TRBJ2-3 NA TRBV3-1/TRBV3-2 CASSQDRVEGDTQYF TGTGCCAGCAGCCAAGATCGGGTGGAGGGAGATACGCAGTATTTT
few TRBJ2-5 NA TRBV2 CASTQELGMETQYF TGTGCCAGCACACAGGAATTGGGAATGGAGACCCAGTACTTC
NA TRBJ2-1 NA TRBV6-6 CASSYSSFNEQFF TGTGCCAGCAGTTACTCATCATTCAATGAGCAGTTCTTC
NA TRBJ1-2 NA TRBV7-9 CASSFGSGLSNYGYTF TGTGCCAGCAGCTTTGGGTCAGGGCTGTCTAACTATGGCTACACCTTC
NA TRBJ2-1 TRBD2 TRBV7-9 CASSLGGTSGNEQFF TGTGCCAGCAGCTTAGGGGGGACTAGCGGGAATGAGCAGTTCTTC
NA TRBJ1-3 TRBD1 TRBV19 CASSLGQDWDTIYF TGTGCCAGTAGTTTGGGACAGGATTGGGACACCATATATTTT
NA TRBJ1-5 NA TRBV9 CASSVGPGQFPQHF TGTGCCAGCAGCGTAGGCCCTGGACAGTTCCCCCAGCATTTT
few TRBJ1-1 TRBD1 TRBV7-9 CASSREGQGLTEAFF TGTGCCAGCAGCCGTGAGGGACAGGGTCTTACTGAAGCTTTCTTT
NA TRBJ1-5 NA TRBV7-9 CASTGGDQPQHF TGTGCCAGCACGGGCGGCGATCAGCCCCAGCATTTT
NA TRBJ1-1 TRBD1 TRBV6-2/TRBV6-3 CASSSTGGQGVLGAFF TGTGCCAGCAGTTCCACCGGAGGACAGGGGGTATTGGGAGCTTTCTTT
NA TRBJ1-1 NA TRBV12-3/TRBV12-4 CASSIGTFREAFF TGTGCCAGCAGTATAGGGACATTCCGTGAAGCTTTCTTT
NA TRBJ1-2 TRBD1 TRBV29-1 CSAPGRTGFTTF TGCAGCGCCCCCGGAAGGACAGGGTTTACGACCTTC
NA TRBJ1-2 NA TRBV5-6 CASSFPTVTSAYGYTF TGTGCCAGCAGCTTCCCGACAGTCACCAGTGCTTATGGCTACACCTTC
NA TRBJ1-1 NA TRBV7-8 CASSFRDKISEAFF TGTGCCAGCAGCTTCCGGGATAAGATCTCTGAAGCTTTCTTT
once TRBJ1-1 NA TRBV6-5 CASSSPRGNTEAFF TGTGCCAGCAGTTCCCCCCGGGGGAACACTGAAGCTTTCTTT
NA TRBJ1-3 NA TRBV19 CASAHVRGASGGNTIYF TGTGCCAGTGCCCACGTCCGGGGGGCCTCGGGGGGAAACACCATATATTTT
NA TRBJ2-1 NA TRBV5-1 CASSLGVLGAGRNEQFF TGCGCCAGCAGCTTGGGGGTGTTGGGGGCAGGGAGAAATGAGCAGTTCTTC
NA TRBJ2-3 NA TRBV5-1 CASSLVASRDTQYF TGCGCCAGCAGCTTGGTTGCAAGTAGAGATACGCAGTATTTT
NA TRBJ2-3 TRBD2 TRBV4-3 CASSQGGGLTADTQYF TGCGCCAGCAGCCAAGGGGGGGGACTTACGGCAGATACGCAGTATTTT
NA TRBJ1-5 NA TRBV28 CASAPGYGNQPQHF TGTGCCAGCGCCCCAGGGTACGGCAATCAGCCCCAGCATTTT
NA TRBJ1-1 NA TRBV18 CASSPPIHQNTEAFF TGTGCCAGCTCACCACCTATACACCAGAACACTGAAGCTTTCTTT
NA TRBJ2-7 TRBD2 TRBV9 CASSPGLAAAYISYEQYF TGTGCCAGCAGCCCCGGACTAGCGGCCGCTTACATCTCCTACGAGCAGTACTTC
NA TRBJ1-1 NA TRBV19 CASSLLGTLNTEAFF TGTGCCAGTAGCCTCCTCGGGACATTGAACACTGAAGCTTTCTTT
NA TRBJ1-2 NA TRBV7-2 CASSVQGRDYGYTF TGTGCCAGCAGCGTACAGGGTCGGGACTATGGCTACACCTTC
NA TRBJ2-1 NA TRBV11-3 CASSLGAGKFNEQFF TGTGCCAGCAGCTTAGGGGCAGGGAAATTCAATGAGCAGTTCTTC
few TRBJ2-5 NA TRBV10-3 CAISELMYQETQYF TGTGCCATCAGTGAACTAATGTACCAAGAGACCCAGTACTTC
NA TRBJ1-5 TRBD1 TRBV6-5 CASSFGGSGGGQPQHF TGTGCCAGCAGTTTCGGGGGTTCAGGGGGAGGTCAGCCCCAGCATTTT
NA TRBJ1-3 NA TRBV6-1 CASSEALGRAGNTIYF TGTGCCAGCAGTGAAGCGCTGGGGAGAGCTGGAAACACCATATATTTT
NA TRBJ2-7 NA TRBV3-1/TRBV3-2 CASSQLLSNEQYF TGTGCCAGCAGCCAACTATTATCCAACGAGCAGTACTTC
NA TRBJ2-3 NA TRBV29-1 CSVDAGTSTDTQYF TGCAGCGTTGATGCCGGGACTTCCACAGATACGCAGTATTTT
NA TRBJ1-4 TRBD1 TRBV29-1 CSARGLLGGIEKLFF TGCAGCGCCAGAGGCCTGTTAGGGGGCATTGAAAAACTGTTTTTT
NA TRBJ1-6 TRBD1 TRBV6-5 CASSNTRDRNSPLHF TGTGCCAGCAGCAACACAAGGGACAGAAATTCACCCCTCCACTTT
few TRBJ2-3 NA TRBV21-1 CASSNRERGGPSGTQYF TGTGCCAGCAGCAACAGGGAGCGGGGGGGCCCCTCCGGTACGCAGTATTTT
few TRBJ1-4 NA TRBV20-1 CSASAWQGFEKLFF TGCAGTGCTAGTGCGTGGCAGGGCTTCGAAAAACTGTTTTTT
NA TRBJ1-1 NA TRBV18 CASSPQAAQNTEAFF TGTGCCAGCTCACCACAGGCGGCCCAGAACACTGAAGCTTTCTTT
few TRBJ2-1 NA TRBV6-1 CASSGILAPFGNEQFF TGTGCCAGCAGTGGGATCCTAGCCCCATTCGGGAATGAGCAGTTCTTC
NA TRBJ2-1 NA TRBV5-1 CASKRGQSYNEQFF TGCGCCAGCAAGAGAGGACAGTCCTACAATGAGCAGTTCTTC
NA TRBJ1-2 TRBD1 TRBV4-3 CASSHGGGGYTF TGCGCCAGCAGCCATGGAGGGGGCGGCTACACCTTC
NA TRBJ2-7 NA TRBV6-5 CASRLLATSSYEQYF TGTGCCAGCAGGCTACTAGCAACGAGCTCCTACGAGCAGTACTTC
NA TRBJ1-2 NA TRBV24-1 CATSAGGDYGYTF TGTGCCACCAGTGCTGGAGGAGACTATGGCTACACCTTC
NA TRBJ1-1 TRBD1 TRBV5-5 CASSLGTGVGEAFF TGTGCCAGCAGCCTAGGGACAGGTGTTGGTGAAGCTTTCTTT
once TRBJ2-3 NA TRBV6-2/TRBV6-3 CASSTRTATASTDTQYF TGTGCCAGCAGTACCCGGACAGCAACTGCTAGCACAGATACGCAGTATTTT